One and the same sample provided the 8 T cell receptor beta chains below, sequenced in a study of T cells after posttransplantation cyclophosphamide. Libraries were prepared by immunoSEQ multiplex PCR; TCRdb keeps only in-frame clonotypes and omits some of them. The sample has roughly 23,000 clones; about 89% are singletons. Methotrexate plus calcineurin inhibitor accompanied controls' myeloablative marrow transplants; sampling was 1 year later. The source material was PBMCs, sampled after an allogeneic stem cell transplant with a calcineurin inhibitor and methotrexate. The receptors were sampled from a female patient aged 45-60 years who received an allogeneic stem cell transplant from an unrelated donor, was CMV-positive, and had chronic GVHD only. Part of the T cells may come from the graft donor.

This chain connects TRBV7-2 to TRBJ1-1; D call uncertain. The CDR3 length is 14 residues. In germline, CDR1 is SGHTA, CDR2 FQGNSA. V was cut by 6 bases and J by 0 bases, with 11 bases left in between. CDR3 DNA: TGTGCCAGCAGGCGCACAGCTGTGAACACTGAAGCTTTCTTT. It is translated as CASRRTAVNTEAFF.

This chain links TRBV7-9 with TRBJ1-3; D uncertain. The V end lost 2 bases, the J end lost 2 bases, and 7 bases lay between the germline ends. Germline lookup yields CDR1 SEHNR and CDR2 FQNEAQ (reference sequence). This CDR3 contains 14 residues. CDR3 loop: CASSLPSAGNTIYF. The CDR3 DNA reads TGTGCCAGCAGCTTACCGTCGGCTGGAAACACCATATATTTT. The full variable domain, in which reference TRBV7-9 and TRBJ1-3 provide the parts outside the CDR3, is DTGVSQNPRHKITKRGQNVTFRCDPISEHNRLYWYRQTLGQGPEFLTYFQNEAQLEKSRLLSDRFSAERPKGSFSTLEIQRTEQGDSAMYLCASSLPSAGNTIYFGEGSWLTVV.

This sequence joins TRBV5-4 and TRBJ2-3, with D unclear. V lost 0 bases to trimming and J lost 0 bases, with 8 bases between them. The CDR3 is made up of 15 amino acids. Germline values: CDR1 SGHNT, CDR2 YYREEE (reference sequence). The CDR3 loop is CASSLDSPSTDTQYF. In DNA form, the CDR3 reads TGTGCCAGCAGCTTGGACAGCCCTAGCACAGATACGCAGTATTTT. Full variable domain (remainder filled in from reference TRBV5-4 and TRBJ2-3): ETGVTQSPTHLIKTRGQQVTLRCSSQSGHNTVSWYQQALGQGPQFIFQYYREEENGRGNFPPRFSGLQFPNYSSELNVNALELDDSALYLCASSLDSPSTDTQYFGPGTRLTVL.

V gene TRBV11-2 combines with J gene TRBJ2-1; TRBD2 matches 10 bases. This CDR3 has 18 residues. V was clipped by 4 bases and J by 8 bases; unmatched bases: 17. The germline CDR1 and CDR2 sequences are SGHAT and FQNNGV. The CDR3 sequence: CASSSWSSGRMVRDEQFF. The CDR3 region has the DNA TGTGCCAGCAGCTCTTGGAGTAGCGGGAGGATGGTCCGGGATGAGCAGTTCTTC.

J is TRBJ2-1 and V is TRBV5-4, with TRBD2 matching over 11 bases. Germline-derived CDR1 and CDR2 are SGHNT and YYREEE (reference sequence). V was clipped by 2 bases and J by 7 bases; unmatched bases: 5. There are 15 residues in the CDR3. The CDR3: CASSFFSGRANEQFF. The CDR3 bases are TGTGCCAGCAGCTTCTTTAGCGGGAGGGCAAATGAGCAGTTCTTC. The full variable domain, in which reference TRBV5-4 and TRBJ2-1 provide the parts outside the CDR3, is ETGVTQSPTHLIKTRGQQVTLRCSSQSGHNTVSWYQQALGQGPQFIFQYYREEENGRGNFPPRFSGLQFPNYSSELNVNALELDDSALYLCASSFFSGRANEQFFGPGTRLTVL.

This chain links TRBV7-9 with TRBJ2-7, with D maybe TRBD2 (5 bases). Trimming removed 3 bases at V and 0 bases at J, with 9 bases between. This CDR3 spans 14 amino acids. Germline values: CDR1 SEHNR, CDR2 FQNEAQ (reference sequence). The CDR3 here is CASSFNGDSYEQYF. The CDR3 nucleotides read TGTGCCAGCAGCTTCAACGGGGACTCCTACGAGCAGTACTTC. Together with reference TRBV7-9 and TRBJ2-7, the CDR3 gives the full variable domain: DTGVSQNPRHKITKRGQNVTFRCDPISEHNRLYWYRQTLGQGPEFLTYFQNEAQLEKSRLLSDRFSAERPKGSFSTLEIQRTEQGDSAMYLCASSFNGDSYEQYFGPGTRLTVT.

The chain is built from TRBV10-3 and TRBJ2-5, with 11 bases lining up with TRBD2. V gave up 5 bases and J gave up 5 bases; unmatched junction bases: 19. Germline-derived CDR1 and CDR2 are ENHRY and SYGVKD. The CDR3 totals 19 residues. CDR3 DNA: TGTGCCATCAGTTTGCACAGGGTATGGCTAGCGGGAGGAGGGGAGACCCAGTACTTC. This encodes CAISLHRVWLAGGGETQYF.

The chain employs TRBV4-2 and TRBJ2-2; 10 bases fit TRBD2. Germline assignment: CDR1 LGHNA and CDR2 YNFKEQ. V lost 0 bases, J lost 5 bases, and 3 bases stayed unmatched. The CDR3 loop spans 16 amino acids. The CDR3 spells CASSQEELAGTGELFF. The CDR3 nucleotides are TGTGCCAGCAGCCAAGAAGAACTAGCGGGAACCGGGGAGCTGTTTTTT.